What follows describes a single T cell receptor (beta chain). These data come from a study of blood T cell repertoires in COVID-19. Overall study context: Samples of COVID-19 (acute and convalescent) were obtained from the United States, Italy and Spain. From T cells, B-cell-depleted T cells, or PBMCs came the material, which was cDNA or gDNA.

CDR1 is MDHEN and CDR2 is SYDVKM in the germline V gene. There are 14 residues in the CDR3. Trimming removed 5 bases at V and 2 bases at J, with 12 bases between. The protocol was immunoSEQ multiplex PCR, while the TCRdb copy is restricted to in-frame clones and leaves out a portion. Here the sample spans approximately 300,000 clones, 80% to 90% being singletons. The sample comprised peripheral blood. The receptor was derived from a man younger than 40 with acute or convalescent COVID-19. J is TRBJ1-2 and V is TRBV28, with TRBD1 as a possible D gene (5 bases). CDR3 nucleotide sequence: TGTGCCAGCAGTGAATCATGGACAAACTATGGCTACACCTTC. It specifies CASSESWTNYGYTF.